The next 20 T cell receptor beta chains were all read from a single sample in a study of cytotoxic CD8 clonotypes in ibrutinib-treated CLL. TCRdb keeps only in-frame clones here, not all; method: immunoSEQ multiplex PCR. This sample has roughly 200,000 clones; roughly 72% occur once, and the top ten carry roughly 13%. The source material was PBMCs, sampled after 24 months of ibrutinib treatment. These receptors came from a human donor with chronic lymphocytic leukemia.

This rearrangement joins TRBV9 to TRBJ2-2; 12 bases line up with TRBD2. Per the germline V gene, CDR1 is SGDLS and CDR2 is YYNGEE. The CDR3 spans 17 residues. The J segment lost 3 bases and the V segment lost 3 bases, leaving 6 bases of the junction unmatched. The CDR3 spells CASSERLAGAYTGELFF. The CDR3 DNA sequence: TGTGCCAGCAGCGAAAGACTAGCGGGAGCTTACACCGGGGAGCTGTTTTTT. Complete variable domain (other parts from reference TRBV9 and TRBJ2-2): DSGVTQTPKHLITATGQRVTLRCSPRSGDLSVYWYQQSLDQGLQFLIQYYNGEERAKGNILERFSAQQFPDLHSELNLSSLELGDSALYFCASSERLAGAYTGELFFGEGSRLTVL.

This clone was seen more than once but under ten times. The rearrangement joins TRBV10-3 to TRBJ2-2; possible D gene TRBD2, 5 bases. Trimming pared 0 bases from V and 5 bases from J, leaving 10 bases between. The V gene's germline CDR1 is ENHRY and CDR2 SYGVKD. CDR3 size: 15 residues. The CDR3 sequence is CAISESWGETGELFF. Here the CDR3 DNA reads TGTGCCATCAGTGAGTCGTGGGGAGAGACCGGGGAGCTGTTTTTT.

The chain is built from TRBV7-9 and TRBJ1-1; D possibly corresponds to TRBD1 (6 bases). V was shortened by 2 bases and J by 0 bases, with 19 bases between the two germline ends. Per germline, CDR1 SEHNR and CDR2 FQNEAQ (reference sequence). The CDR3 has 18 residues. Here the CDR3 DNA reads TGTGCCAGCAGCTTATTTACTTGGGACAAATCTATGAACACTGAAGCTTTCTTT. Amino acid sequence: CASSLFTWDKSMNTEAFF.

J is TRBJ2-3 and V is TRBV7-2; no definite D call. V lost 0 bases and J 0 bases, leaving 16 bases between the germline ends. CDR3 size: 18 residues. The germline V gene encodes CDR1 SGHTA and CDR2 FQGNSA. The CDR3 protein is CASSLAQTYFSSTDTQYF. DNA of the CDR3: TGTGCCAGCAGCTTAGCGCAAACCTATTTCTCTAGCACAGATACGCAGTATTTT.

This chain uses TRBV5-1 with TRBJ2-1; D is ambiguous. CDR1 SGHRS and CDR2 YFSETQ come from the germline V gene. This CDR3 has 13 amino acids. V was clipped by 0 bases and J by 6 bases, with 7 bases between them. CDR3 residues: CASSLAGTNEQFF. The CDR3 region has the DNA TGCGCCAGCAGCTTGGCCGGCACCAATGAGCAGTTCTTC.

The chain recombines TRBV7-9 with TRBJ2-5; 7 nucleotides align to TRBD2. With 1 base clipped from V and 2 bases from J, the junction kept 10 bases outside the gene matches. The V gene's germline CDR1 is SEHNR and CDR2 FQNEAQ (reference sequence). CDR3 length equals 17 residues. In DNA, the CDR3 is TGTGCCAGCAGCTTAGGGGCGTCTAGCGGAGATCAAGAGACCCAGTACTTC. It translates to CASSLGASSGDQETQYF.

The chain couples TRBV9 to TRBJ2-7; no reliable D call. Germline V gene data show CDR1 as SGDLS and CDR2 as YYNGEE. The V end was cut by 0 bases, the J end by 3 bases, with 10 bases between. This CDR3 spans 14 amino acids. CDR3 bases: TGTGCCAGCAGCGTAGGTGGCAGGTACTACGAGCAGTACTTC. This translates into CASSVGGRYYEQYF.

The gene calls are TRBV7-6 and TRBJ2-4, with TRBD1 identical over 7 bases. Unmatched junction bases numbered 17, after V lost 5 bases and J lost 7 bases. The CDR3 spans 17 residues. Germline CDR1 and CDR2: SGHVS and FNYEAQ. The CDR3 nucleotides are TGTGCCAGCAGCCCCACAGGGGCTACTTCAGGGGTGAACATTCAGTACTTC. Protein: CASSPTGATSGVNIQYF.

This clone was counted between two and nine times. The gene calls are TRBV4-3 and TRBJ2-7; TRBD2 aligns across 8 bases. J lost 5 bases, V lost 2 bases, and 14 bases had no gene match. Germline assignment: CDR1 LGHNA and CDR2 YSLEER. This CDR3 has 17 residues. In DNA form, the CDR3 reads TGCGCCAGCAGCCAATCCCCGGCCGTAGCGGGATCGAACGAGCAGTACTTC. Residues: CASSQSPAVAGSNEQYF.

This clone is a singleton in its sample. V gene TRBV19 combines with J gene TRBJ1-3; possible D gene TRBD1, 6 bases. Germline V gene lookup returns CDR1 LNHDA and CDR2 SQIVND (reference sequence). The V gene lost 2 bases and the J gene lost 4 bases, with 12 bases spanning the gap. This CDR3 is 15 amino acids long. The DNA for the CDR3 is TGTGCCAGTAGTATATCGGGGGGCGACGGAAACACCATATATTTT. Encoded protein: CASSISGGDGNTIYF.

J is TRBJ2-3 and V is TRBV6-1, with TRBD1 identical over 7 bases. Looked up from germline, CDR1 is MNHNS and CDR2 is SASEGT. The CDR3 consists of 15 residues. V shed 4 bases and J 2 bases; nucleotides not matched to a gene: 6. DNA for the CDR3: TGTGCCAGCAGTGGATTGGACAGGCTCACAGATACGCAGTATTTT. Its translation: CASSGLDRLTDTQYF.

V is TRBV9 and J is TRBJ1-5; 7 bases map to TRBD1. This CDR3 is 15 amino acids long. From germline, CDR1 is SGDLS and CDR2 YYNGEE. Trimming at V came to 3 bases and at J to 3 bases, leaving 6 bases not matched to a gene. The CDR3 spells CASSATGSLNQPQHF. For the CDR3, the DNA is TGTGCCAGCAGCGCGACAGGGTCCCTCAATCAGCCCCAGCATTTT.

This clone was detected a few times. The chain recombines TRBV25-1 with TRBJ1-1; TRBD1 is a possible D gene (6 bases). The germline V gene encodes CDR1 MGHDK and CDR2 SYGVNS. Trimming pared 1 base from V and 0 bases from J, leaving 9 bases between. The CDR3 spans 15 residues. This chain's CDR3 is CASSEWGAMNTEAFF. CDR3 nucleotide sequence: TGTGCCAGCAGTGAATGGGGGGCAATGAACACTGAAGCTTTCTTT. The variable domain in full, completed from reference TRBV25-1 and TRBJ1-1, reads EADIYQTPRYLVIGTGKKITLECSQTMGHDKMYWYQQDPGMELHLIHYSYGVNSTEKGDLSSESTVSRIRTEHFPLTLESARPSHTSQYLCASSEWGAMNTEAFFGQGTRLTVV.

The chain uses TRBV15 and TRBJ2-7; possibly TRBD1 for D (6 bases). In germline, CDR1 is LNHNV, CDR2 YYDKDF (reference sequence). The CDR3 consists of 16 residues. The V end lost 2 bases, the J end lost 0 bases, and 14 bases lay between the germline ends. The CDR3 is CATSRLRDTVSYEQYF. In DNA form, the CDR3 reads TGTGCCACCAGCAGACTCCGGGACACTGTCTCCTACGAGCAGTACTTC.

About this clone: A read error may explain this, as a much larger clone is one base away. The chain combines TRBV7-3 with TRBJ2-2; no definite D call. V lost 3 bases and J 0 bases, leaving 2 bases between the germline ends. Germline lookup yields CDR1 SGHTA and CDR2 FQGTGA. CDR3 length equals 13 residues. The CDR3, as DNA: TGTGCCAGCAGCTTCGCGAACACCGGGGAGCTGTTTTTT. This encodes CASSFANTGELFF.

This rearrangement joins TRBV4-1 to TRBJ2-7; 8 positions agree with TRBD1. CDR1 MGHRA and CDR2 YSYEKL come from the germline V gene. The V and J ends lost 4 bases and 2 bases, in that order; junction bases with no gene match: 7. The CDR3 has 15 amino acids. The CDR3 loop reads CASSPPQGATYEQYF. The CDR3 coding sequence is TGCGCCAGCAGCCCCCCGCAGGGGGCGACCTACGAGCAGTACTTC.

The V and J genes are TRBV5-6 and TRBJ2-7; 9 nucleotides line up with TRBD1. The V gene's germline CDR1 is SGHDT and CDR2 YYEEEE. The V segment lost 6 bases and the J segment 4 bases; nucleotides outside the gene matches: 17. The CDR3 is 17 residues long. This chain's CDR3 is CASIPQGANRIGYEQYF. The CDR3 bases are TGTGCCAGCATCCCACAGGGGGCGAACAGGATTGGGTACGAGCAGTACTTC.

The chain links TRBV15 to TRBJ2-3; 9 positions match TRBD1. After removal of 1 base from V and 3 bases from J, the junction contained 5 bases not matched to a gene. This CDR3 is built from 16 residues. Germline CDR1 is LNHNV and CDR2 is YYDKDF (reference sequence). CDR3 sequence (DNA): TGTGCCACCAGCAGAGGGGGGACAGGGACAACAGATACGCAGTATTTT. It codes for CATSRGGTGTTDTQYF.

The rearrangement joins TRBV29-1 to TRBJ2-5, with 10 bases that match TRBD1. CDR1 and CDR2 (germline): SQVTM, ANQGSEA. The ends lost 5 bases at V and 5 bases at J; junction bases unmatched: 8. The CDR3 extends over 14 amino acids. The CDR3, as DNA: TGCAGCGTTCGGCGGGACAGGGGTCAGGAGACCCAGTACTTC. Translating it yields CSVRRDRGQETQYF.

The CDR3: CASSFDSSSYNEQFF. The CDR3 DNA is TGTGCCAGCAGCTTTGACAGTAGCTCCTACAATGAGCAGTTCTTC. The J gene is TRBJ2-1, the V gene TRBV5-4; D is perhaps TRBD1 (5 bases). CDR1 is SGHNT, CDR2 YYREEE, per germline (reference sequence). The CDR3 length is 15 residues. The V end lost 2 bases, the J end lost 0 bases, and 9 bases lay between the germline ends.